This T cell receptor beta chain was captured by sequencing in a study of human T cells and chemical hapten exposure. V lost 4 bases and J lost 2; bases outside the gene matches: 11. This CDR3 region has 17 residues. Germline CDR1 SGHTA, CDR2 FQGNSA. MiXCR, applied by TCRdb to the RACE reads, yields one record per CDR3 protein. The table shows 100,000 or so distinct CDR3 sequences, with 10% to 13% occurring only once. This clonotype has more than one count but fewer than ten. Its target is unknown. Study-wide results and limits: Significantly more large CDR3 similarity clusters were formed by expanded TCRs than by controls.

The sample's time point: patch test 1, 2 weeks after DPC sensitization. Described treatment: therapeutic diphenylcyclopropenone sensitization with weekly scalp DPC. This sequence originates from a man aged 40-49 years with alopecia areata. Some clones in this sample may be carry-over from other donors' samples. The source was whole blood, collected in connection with sensitization to the hapten diphenylcyclopropenone (DPC). J is TRBJ1-5 and V is TRBV7-2, with 7 bases lining up with TRBD1. This CDR3 reads CASSSMNRGMGNQPQHF. The CDR3 coding sequence is TGTGCCAGCAGCTCTATGAACAGGGGTATGGGCAATCAGCCCCAGCATTTT.